This record concerns one T cell receptor (beta chain) sequence. As yet, its antigen is unknown. This specimen belongs to a study of cytomegalovirus exposure and HLA in healthy donors. The overall study: Across a few hundred genotyped donors, more than 75% landed in the Caucasian-associated ancestry cluster.

The PCR used 60 Vbeta and 13 Jbeta primers. The assay was immunoSEQ multiplex PCR, and TCRdb's table has in-frame clones only and misses some. The sample shows some 100,000 clones, approximately 81% of them seen only once. Study-wide results and limits: As a later analysis revealed, most CMV-associated TCR beta chains appeared HLA-restricted. Listed as cytomegalovirus-associated were 150 or so TCR beta chains.

Germline V gives CDR1 LNHNV, CDR2 YYDKDF (reference sequence). The CDR3 runs to 19 residues. The receptor was derived from a male donor in good health and CMV-seropositive. This chain uses TRBV15 with TRBJ2-5, with 15 bases identical to TRBD2. The DNA end is more similar to TRBJ2-7, so the J call may be wrong. The sample comprised PBMCs. CDR3 amino acids: CATSRDLGTSGGTTYEQYF. The CDR3 DNA reads as TGTGCCACCAGCAGAGATTTAGGGACTAGCGGGGGGACTACCTACGAGCAGTACTTC.